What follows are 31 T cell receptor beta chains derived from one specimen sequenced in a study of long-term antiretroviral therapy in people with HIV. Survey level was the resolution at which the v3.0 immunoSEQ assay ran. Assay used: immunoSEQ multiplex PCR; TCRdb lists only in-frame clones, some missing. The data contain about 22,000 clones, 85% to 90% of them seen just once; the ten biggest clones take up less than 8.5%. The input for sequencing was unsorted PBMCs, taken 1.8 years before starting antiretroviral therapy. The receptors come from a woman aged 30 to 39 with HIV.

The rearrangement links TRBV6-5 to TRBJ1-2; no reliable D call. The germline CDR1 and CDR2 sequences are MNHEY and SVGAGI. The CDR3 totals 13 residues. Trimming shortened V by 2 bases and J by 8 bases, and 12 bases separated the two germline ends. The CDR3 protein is CASSYVLLEGYTF. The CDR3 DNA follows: TGTGCCAGCAGTTACGTTCTCCTCGAGGGCTACACCTTC.

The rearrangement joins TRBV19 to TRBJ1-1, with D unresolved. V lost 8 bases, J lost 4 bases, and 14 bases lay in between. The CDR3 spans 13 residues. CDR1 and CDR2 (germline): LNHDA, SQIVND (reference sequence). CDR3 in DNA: TGTGCCAGTCATGTTCTGGGTGCCACTGAAGCTTTCTTT. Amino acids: CASHVLGATEAFF.

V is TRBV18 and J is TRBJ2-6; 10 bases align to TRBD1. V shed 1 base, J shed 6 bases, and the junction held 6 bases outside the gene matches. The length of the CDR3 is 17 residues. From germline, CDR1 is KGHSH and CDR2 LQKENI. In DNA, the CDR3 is TGTGCCAGCTCACCACGACCGGGACAGGGGACGGCCAACGTCCTGACTTTC. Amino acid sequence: CASSPRPGQGTANVLTF.

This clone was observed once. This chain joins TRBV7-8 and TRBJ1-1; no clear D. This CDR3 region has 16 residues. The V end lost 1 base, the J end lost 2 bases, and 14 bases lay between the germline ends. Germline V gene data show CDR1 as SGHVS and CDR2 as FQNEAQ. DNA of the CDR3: TGTGCCAGCAGCTTAGGAACAGCGACGGCAAACACTGAAGCTTTCTTT. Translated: CASSLGTATANTEAFF. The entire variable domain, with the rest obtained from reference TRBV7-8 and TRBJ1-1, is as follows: GAGVSQSPRYKVAKRGQDVALRCDPISGHVSLFWYQQALGQGPEFLTYFQNEAQLDKSGLPSDRFFAERPEGSVSTLKIQRTQQEDSAVYLCASSLGTATANTEAFFGQGTRLTVV.

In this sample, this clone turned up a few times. This chain's CDR3 is CASSFRSGGSMAEAFF. For the CDR3, the DNA is TGTGCCAGCAGCTTTAGGTCAGGGGGCTCAATGGCTGAAGCTTTCTTT. This rearrangement joins TRBV7-9 to TRBJ1-1, with 8 bases matching TRBD1. Germline V CDR1 and CDR2: SEHNR, FQNEAQ (reference sequence). The length of the CDR3 is 16 residues. Unmatched junction bases numbered 12, after V lost 3 bases and J lost 6 bases.

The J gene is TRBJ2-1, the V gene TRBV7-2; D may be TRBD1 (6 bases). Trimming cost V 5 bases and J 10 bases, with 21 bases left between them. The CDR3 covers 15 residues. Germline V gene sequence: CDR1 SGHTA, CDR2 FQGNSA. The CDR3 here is CASSQTGRIAEEQFF. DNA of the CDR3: TGTGCCAGCAGCCAGACAGGTCGGATAGCCGAAGAGCAGTTCTTC. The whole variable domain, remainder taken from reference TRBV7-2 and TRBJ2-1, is GAGVSQSPSNKVTEKGKDVELRCDPISGHTALYWYRQSLGQGLEFLIYFQGNSAPDKSGLPSDRFSAERTGGSVSTLTIQRTQQEDSAVYLCASSQTGRIAEEQFFGPGTRLTVL.

The CDR3 loop is CASSVPGTDTQYF. DNA for the CDR3: TGCGCCAGCAGTGTGCCGGGCACAGATACGCAGTATTTT. The chain couples TRBV10-1 to TRBJ2-3; the D is unclear. V was clipped by 4 bases and J by 1 base, with 6 bases between them. CDR3 length: 13 residues. CDR1 and CDR2 from the germline V gene are WNHNN and SYGVQD (reference sequence).

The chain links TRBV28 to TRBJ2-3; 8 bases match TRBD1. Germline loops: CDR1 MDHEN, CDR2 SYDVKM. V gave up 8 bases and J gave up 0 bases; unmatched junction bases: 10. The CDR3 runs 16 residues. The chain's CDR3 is CASYSSTGGSTDTQYF. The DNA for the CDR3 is TGTGCCAGCTACTCCTCAACAGGGGGTAGCACAGATACGCAGTATTTT.

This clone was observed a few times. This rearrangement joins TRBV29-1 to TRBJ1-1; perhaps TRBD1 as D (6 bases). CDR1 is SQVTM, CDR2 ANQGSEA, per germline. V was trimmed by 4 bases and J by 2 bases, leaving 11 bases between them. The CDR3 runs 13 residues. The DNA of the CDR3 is TGCAGCGTTGCTAGGACAGCTAACACTGAAGCTTTCTTT. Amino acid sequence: CSVARTANTEAFF.

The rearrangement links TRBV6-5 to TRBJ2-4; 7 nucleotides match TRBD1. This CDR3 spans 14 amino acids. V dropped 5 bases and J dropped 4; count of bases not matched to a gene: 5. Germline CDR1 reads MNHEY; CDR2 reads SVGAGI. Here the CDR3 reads CASSPGQEKNIQYF. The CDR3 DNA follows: TGTGCCAGCAGTCCAGGACAGGAGAAAAACATTCAGTACTTC.

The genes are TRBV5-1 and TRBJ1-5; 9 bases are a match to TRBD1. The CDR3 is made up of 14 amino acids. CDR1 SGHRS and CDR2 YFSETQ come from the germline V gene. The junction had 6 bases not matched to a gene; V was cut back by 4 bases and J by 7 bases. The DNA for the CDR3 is TGCGCCAGCAGCACCGGGACAGGGAAGCAGCCCCAGCATTTT. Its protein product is CASSTGTGKQPQHF.

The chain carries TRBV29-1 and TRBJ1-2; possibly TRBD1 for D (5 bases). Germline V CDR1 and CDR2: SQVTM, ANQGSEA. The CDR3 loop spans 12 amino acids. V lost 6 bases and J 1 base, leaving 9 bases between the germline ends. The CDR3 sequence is CSVTDSNYGYTF. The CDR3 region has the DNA TGCAGCGTAACAGACAGTAACTATGGCTACACCTTC. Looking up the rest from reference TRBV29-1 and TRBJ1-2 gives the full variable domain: SAVISQKPSRDICQRGTSLTIQCQVDSQVTMMFWYRQQPGQSLTLIATANQGSEATYESGFVIDKFPISRPNLTFSTLTVSNMSPEDSSIYLCSVTDSNYGYTFGSGTRLTVV.

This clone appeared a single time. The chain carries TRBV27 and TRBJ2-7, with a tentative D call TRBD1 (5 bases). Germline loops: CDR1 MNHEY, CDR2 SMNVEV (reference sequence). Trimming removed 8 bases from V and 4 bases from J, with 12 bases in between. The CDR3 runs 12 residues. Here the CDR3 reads CASGRVRYEQYF. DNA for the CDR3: TGTGCCAGCGGCAGGGTACGATACGAGCAGTACTTC.

CDR3 nucleotide sequence: TGTGCCAGTAACAGCCAGGGGGCGCGGGAGACCCAGTACTTC. It translates to CASNSQGARETQYF. This rearrangement joins TRBV19 to TRBJ2-5; 8 bases line up with TRBD1. The junction had 9 bases not matched to a gene; V was cut back by 7 bases and J by 5 bases. The CDR3 covers 14 residues. Germline CDR1 and CDR2: LNHDA and SQIVND (reference sequence).

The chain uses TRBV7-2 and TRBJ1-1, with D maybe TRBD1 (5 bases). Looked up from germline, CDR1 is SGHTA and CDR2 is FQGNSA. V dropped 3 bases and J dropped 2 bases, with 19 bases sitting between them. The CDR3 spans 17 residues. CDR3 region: CASSFSIREGYNTEAFF. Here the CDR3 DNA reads TGTGCCAGCAGCTTCTCTATCAGGGAAGGGTACAACACTGAAGCTTTCTTT.

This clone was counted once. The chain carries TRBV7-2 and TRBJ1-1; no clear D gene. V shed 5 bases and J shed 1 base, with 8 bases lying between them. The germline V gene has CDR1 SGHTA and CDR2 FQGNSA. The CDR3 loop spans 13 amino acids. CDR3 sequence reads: CASSLRRNTEAFF. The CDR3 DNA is TGTGCCAGCAGCCTCCGGAGGAACACTGAAGCTTTCTTT.

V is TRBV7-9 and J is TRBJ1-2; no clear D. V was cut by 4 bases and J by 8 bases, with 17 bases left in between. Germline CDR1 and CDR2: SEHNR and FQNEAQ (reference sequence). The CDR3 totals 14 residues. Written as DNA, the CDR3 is TGTGCCAGCAGCTCCCGGACGGGCCTGGAGGGCTACACCTTC. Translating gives CASSSRTGLEGYTF. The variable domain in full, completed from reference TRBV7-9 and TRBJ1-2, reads DTGVSQNPRHKITKRGQNVTFRCDPISEHNRLYWYRQTLGQGPEFLTYFQNEAQLEKSRLLSDRFSAERPKGSFSTLEIQRTEQGDSAMYLCASSSRTGLEGYTFGSGTRLTVV.

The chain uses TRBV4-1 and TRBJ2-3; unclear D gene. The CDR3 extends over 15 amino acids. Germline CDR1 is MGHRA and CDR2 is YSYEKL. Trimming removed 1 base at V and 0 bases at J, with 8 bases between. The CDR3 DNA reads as TGCGCCAGCAGCCAAGTCGGTCTGAGCACAGATACGCAGTATTTT. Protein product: CASSQVGLSTDTQYF.

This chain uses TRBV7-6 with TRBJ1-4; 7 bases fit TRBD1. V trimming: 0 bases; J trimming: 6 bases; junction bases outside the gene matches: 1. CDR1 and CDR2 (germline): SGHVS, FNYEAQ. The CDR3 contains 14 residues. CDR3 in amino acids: CASSLAGGHEKLFF. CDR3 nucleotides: TGTGCCAGCAGCTTAGCAGGGGGCCATGAAAAACTGTTTTTT.

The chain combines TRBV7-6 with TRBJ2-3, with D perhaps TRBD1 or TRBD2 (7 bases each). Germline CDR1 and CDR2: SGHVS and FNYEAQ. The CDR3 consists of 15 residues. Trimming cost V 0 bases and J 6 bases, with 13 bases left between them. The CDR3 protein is CASSLAQGGMDTQYF. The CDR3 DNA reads TGTGCCAGCAGCTTAGCGCAGGGGGGGATGGATACGCAGTATTTT.

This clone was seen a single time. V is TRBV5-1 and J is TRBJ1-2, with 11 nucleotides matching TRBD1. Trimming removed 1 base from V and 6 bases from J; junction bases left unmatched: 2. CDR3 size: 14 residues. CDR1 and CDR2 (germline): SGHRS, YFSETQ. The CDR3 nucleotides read TGCGCCAGCAGCTTGTCGGGACAGGGGGATGGCTACACCTTC. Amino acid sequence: CASSLSGQGDGYTF. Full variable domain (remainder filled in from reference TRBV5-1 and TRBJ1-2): KAGVTQTPRYLIKTRGQQVTLSCSPISGHRSVSWYQQTPGQGLQFLFEYFSETQRNKGNFPGRFSGRQFSNSRSEMNVSTLELGDSALYLCASSLSGQGDGYTFGSGTRLTVV.

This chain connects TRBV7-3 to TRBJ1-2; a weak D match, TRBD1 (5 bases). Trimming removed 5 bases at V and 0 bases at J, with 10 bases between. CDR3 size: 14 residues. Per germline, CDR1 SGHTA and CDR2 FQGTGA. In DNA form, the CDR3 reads TGTGCCAGCAGCCGGGACGGGTCTAACTATGGCTACACCTTC. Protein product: CASSRDGSNYGYTF.

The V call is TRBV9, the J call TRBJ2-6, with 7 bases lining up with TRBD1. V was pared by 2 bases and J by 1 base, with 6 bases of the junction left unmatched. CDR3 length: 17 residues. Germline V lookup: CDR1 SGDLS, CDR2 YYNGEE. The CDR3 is CASSVGVRGSGANVLTF. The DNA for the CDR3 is TGTGCCAGCAGCGTTGGGGTCAGGGGGTCTGGGGCCAACGTCCTGACTTTC.

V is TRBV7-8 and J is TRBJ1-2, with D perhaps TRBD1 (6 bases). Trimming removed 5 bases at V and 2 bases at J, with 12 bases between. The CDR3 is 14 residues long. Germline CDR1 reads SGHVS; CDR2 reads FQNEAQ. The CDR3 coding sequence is TGTGCCAGCAGCCCGGGGACACTGAACTATGGCTACACCTTC. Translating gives CASSPGTLNYGYTF.

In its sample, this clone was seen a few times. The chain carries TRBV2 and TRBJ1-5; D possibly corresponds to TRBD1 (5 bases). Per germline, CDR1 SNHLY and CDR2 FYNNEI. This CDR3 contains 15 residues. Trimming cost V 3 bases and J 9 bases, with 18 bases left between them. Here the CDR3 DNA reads TGTGCCAGCAGTGAGGAGCAGGGTGGGTTGATGCCCCAGCATTTT. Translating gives CASSEEQGGLMPQHF.

CDR3 nucleotides: TGTGCCACTCACTACCGGGACAGGGACACTGAAGCTTTCTTT. It encodes CATHYRDRDTEAFF. V and J are TRBV19 and TRBJ1-1, with 9 bases that match TRBD1. CDR1 is LNHDA and CDR2 is SQIVND in the germline V gene (reference sequence). The V gene end was trimmed by 10 bases and the J gene end by 3 bases; junction bases not matched to a gene: 9. This CDR3 is 14 amino acids long.

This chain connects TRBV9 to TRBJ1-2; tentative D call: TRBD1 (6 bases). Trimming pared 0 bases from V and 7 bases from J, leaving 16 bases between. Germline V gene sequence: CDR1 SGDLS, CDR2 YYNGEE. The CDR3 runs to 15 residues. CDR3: CASSVVGQGLGGYTF. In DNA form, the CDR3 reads TGTGCCAGCAGCGTAGTAGGGCAGGGGTTAGGTGGCTACACCTTC.

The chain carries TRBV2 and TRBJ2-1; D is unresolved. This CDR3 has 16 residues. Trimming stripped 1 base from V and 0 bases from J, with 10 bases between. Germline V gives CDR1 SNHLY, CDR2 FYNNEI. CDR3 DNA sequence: TGTGCCAGCAGTGAAGTAACTACCAGCTCCTACAATGAGCAGTTCTTC. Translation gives CASSEVTTSSYNEQFF.

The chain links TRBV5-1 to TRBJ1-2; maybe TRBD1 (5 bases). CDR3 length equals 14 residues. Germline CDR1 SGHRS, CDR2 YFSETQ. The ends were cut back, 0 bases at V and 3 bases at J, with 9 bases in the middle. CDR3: CASSLAGKDYGYTF. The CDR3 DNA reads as TGCGCCAGCAGCTTGGCAGGGAAGGACTATGGCTACACCTTC.

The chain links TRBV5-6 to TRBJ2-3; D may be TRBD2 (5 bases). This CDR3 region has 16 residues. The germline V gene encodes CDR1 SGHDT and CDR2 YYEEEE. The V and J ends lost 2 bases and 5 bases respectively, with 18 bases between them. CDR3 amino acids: CASSFSASGFGDTQYF. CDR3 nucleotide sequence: TGTGCCAGCAGCTTTTCTGCATCGGGATTCGGAGATACGCAGTATTTT.

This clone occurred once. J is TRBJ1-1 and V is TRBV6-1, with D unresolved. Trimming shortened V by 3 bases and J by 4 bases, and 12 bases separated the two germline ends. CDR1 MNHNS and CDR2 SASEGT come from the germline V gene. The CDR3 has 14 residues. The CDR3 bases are TGTGCCAGCAGTGAGTACGGTCGAGGCACTGAAGCTTTCTTT. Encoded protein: CASSEYGRGTEAFF.